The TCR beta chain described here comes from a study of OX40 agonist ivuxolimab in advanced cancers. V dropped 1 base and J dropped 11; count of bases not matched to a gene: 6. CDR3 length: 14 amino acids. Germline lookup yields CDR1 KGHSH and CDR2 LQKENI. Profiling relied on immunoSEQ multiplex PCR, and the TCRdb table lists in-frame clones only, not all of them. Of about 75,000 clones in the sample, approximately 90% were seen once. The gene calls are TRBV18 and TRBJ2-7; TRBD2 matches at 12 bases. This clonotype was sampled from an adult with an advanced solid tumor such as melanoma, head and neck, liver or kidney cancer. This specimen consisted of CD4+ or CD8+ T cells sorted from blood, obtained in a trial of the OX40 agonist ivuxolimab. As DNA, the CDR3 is TGTGCCAGCTCACCACGAACTAGCGGGGGGACGGAGTACTTC. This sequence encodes CASSPRTSGGTEYF.